This is a list of T cell receptor beta chains from one sample in a study of T cells in Graves' hyperthyroidism and ophthalmopathy. TCRdb redid the calling of the multiplex PCR reads with MiXCR, one entry per CDR3 protein. The table includes about 570,000 distinct CDR3 sequences, about 43% detected once. Specimen: peripheral blood or thyroid tissue (not recorded which). The receptor source for this set is an adult woman with Graves' disease, either hyperthyroidism or ophthalmopathy (not recorded which). CDR3s include the opening cysteine and the closing phenylalanine or tryptophan. D genes are given only for firm matches. Only part of the rows carry a size: once, few, many, or a class if the clone is expanded.

j_call	v_call	clone_size	d_call	cdr3_aa	cdr3_nt
TRBJ1-1	TRBV2	NA	NA	CASSQAGKQNTEAFF	TGTGCCAGCAGCCAAGCTGGCAAGCAGAACACTGAAGCTTTCTTT
TRBJ2-7	TRBV20-1	many	NA	CSASPRTYEQYF	TGCAGTGCTAGCCCGAGGACCTACGAGCAGTACTTC
TRBJ2-2	TRBV5-4	many	NA	CASSLDNTFTGELFF	TGTGCCAGCAGCTTGGACAACACATTCACCGGGGAGCTGTTTTTT
TRBJ1-2	TRBV7-9	NA	NA	CAPRRTTNTGDGYTF	TGTGCCCCGCGCAGGACGACGAACACCGGGGATGGCTACACCTTC
TRBJ1-2	TRBV7-9	NA	TRBD1	CASSNRQGSANGYTF	TGTGCCAGCAGCAATCGACAGGGTAGCGCAAACGGCTACACCTTC
TRBJ2-7	TRBV6-1	NA	TRBD2	CASKPSGSNEQYF	TGTGCCAGCAAGCCCAGCGGGAGCAACGAGCAGTACTTC
TRBJ2-2	TRBV6-5	NA	TRBD1	CASSYQRLVGTGFTGELFF	TGTGCCAGCAGTTACCAACGTCTGGTAGGGACAGGGTTCACCGGGGAGCTGTTTTTT
TRBJ2-3	TRBV20-1	NA	TRBD1	CSAREDRGALDTQYF	TGCAGTGCTAGAGAGGACAGGGGGGCATTAGATACGCAGTATTTT
TRBJ2-7	TRBV10-3	few	TRBD1	CAITSQGRGLDYEQYF	TGTGCCATCACCTCGCAGGGCAGGGGGCTCGACTACGAGCAGTACTTC
TRBJ1-2	TRBV13	NA	TRBD1	CASSSGGGGYGYTF	TGTGCCAGCAGCTCAGGGGGCGGCGGCTATGGCTACACCTTC
TRBJ2-7	TRBV7-8	NA	NA	CASSLIFVRGFYEQYF	TGTGCCAGCAGCTTAATCTTCGTGCGGGGATTCTACGAGCAGTACTTC
TRBJ1-5	TRBV5-1	NA	TRBD1	CASSRGDRDGNQPRHF	TGCGCCAGCAGCCGGGGGGACAGGGACGGCAATCAGCCCCGGCATTTT
TRBJ2-7	TRBV2	NA	NA	CASSEGGTVYEQYF	TGTGCCAGCAGTGAAGGGGGAACAGTGTACGAGCAGTACTTC
TRBJ1-6	TRBV5-1	many	NA	CASSLYPGTMNSPLHF	TGCGCCAGCAGCTTGTATCCAGGGACGATGAATTCACCCCTCCACTTT
TRBJ2-7	TRBV2	NA	TRBD2	CASSSGAGGLEQYF	TGTGCCAGCAGCAGCGGGGCAGGAGGTCTCGAGCAGTACTTC
TRBJ2-7	TRBV6-5	NA	TRBD2	CASRLASGIHEQYF	TGTGCCAGCAGGTTGGCTAGCGGGATCCACGAGCAGTACTTC
TRBJ2-6	TRBV7-2	NA	TRBD2	CASSPGLAGSSGANVLTF	TGCGCCAGCAGCCCCGGACTAGCGGGAAGCTCTGGGGCCAACGTCCTGACTTTC
TRBJ1-5	TRBV10-3	NA	TRBD1	CAISAGYRGRQPQHF	TGTGCCATCAGTGCTGGATACAGGGGAAGACAGCCCCAGCATTTT
TRBJ1-6	TRBV27	many	NA	CASSPSGGIASPLHF	TGTGCCAGCAGTCCCTCTGGGGGGATTGCTTCACCCCTCCACTTT
TRBJ2-7	TRBV15	NA	NA	CATSRGAASSYEQYF	TGTGCCACCAGCAGAGGGGCCGCTAGCTCCTACGAGCAGTACTTC
TRBJ2-7	TRBV7-9	NA	NA	CASSLVAQGHEQYF	TGTGCCAGCAGCTTAGTGGCTCAGGGCCACGAGCAGTACTTC